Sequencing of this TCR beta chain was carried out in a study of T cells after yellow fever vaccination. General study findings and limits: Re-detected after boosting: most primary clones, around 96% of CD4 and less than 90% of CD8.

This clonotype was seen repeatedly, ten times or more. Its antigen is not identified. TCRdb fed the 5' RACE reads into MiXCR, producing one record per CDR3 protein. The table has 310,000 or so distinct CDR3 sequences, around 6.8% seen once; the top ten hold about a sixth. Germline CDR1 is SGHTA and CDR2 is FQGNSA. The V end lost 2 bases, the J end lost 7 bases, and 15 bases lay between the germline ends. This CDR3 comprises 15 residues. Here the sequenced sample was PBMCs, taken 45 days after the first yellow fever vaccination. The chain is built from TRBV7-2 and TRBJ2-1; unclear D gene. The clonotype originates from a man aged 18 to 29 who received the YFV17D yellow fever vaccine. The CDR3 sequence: CASSLNPADRNEQFF. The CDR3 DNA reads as TGTGCCAGCAGCTTAAACCCGGCAGATCGGAATGAGCAGTTCTTC.